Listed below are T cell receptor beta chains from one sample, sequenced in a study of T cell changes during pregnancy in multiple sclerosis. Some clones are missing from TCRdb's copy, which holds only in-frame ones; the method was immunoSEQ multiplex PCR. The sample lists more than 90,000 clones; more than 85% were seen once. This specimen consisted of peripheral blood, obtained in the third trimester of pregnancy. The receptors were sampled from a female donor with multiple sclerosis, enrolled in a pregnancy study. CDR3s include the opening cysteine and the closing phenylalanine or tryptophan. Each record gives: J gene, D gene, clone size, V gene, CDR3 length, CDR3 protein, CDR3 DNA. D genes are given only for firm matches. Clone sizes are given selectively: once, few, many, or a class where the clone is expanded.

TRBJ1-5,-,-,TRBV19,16,CASSIDSGAGNQPQHF,TGTGCCAGTAGTATAGACAGCGGGGCAGGCAATCAGCCCCAGCATTTT
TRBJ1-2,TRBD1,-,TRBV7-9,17,CASSLPRTGDRDYGYTF,TGTGCCAGCAGCTTGCCACGGACAGGGGATAGGGACTATGGCTACACCTTC
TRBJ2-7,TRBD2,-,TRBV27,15,CASSLLASGNYEQYF,TGTGCCAGCAGTTTATTGGCTAGCGGGAACTACGAGCAGTACTTC
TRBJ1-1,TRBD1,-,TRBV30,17,CAWSVGYGTGGGTEAFF,TGTGCCTGGAGTGTAGGCTATGGGACAGGGGGAGGGACTGAAGCTTTCTTT
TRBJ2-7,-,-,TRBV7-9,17,CASSSTNRDNTPYEQYF,TGTGCCAGCAGCTCCACTAACAGGGATAACACACCCTACGAGCAGTACTTC
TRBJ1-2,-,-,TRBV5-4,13,CASSALRNYGYTF,TGTGCCAGCAGCGCCCTACGTAACTATGGCTACACCTTC
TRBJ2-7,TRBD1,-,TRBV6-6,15,CASRARGQGINEQYF,TGTGCCAGCAGGGCCCGGGGACAGGGGATCAACGAGCAGTACTTC
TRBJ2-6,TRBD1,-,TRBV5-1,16,CASSWTGTTGANVLTF,TGCGCCAGCAGCTGGACAGGGACGACTGGGGCCAACGTCCTGACTTTC
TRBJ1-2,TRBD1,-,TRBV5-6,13,CASSLTGVKGYTF,TGTGCCAGCAGCTTAACAGGGGTAAAAGGCTACACCTTC
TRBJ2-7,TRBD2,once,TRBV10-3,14,CAISEAGVSYEQYF,TGTGCCATCAGTGAAGCGGGAGTCTCCTACGAGCAGTACTTC
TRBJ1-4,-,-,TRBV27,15,CASSLSFATNEKLFF,TGTGCCAGCAGCCTGAGCTTTGCAACTAATGAAAAACTGTTTTTT
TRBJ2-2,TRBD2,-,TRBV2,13,CAMTSGSLGELFF,TGTGCCATGACTAGCGGGAGCCTCGGGGAGCTGTTTTTT
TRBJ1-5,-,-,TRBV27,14,CASSLSRFNQPQHF,TGTGCCAGCAGTTTATCCAGGTTCAATCAGCCCCAGCATTTT
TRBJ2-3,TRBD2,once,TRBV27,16,CASSPVSGRHTDTQYF,TGTGCCAGCAGTCCTGTTAGCGGGCGCCACACAGATACGCAGTATTTT
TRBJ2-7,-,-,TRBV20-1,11,CSASRGYEQYF,TGCAGTGCTAGTCGGGGCTACGAGCAGTACTTC
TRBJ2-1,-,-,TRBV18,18,CASSPQGGIKSSYNEQFF,TGTGCCAGCTCACCACAGGGGGGGATTAAGAGCTCCTACAATGAGCAGTTCTTC
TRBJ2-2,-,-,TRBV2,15,CASRGAAALPGELFF,TGTGCCAGCAGAGGGGCGGCCGCACTGCCCGGGGAGCTGTTTTTT
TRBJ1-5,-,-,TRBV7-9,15,CASSLGGAGNQPQHF,TGTGCCAGCAGCTTAGGGGGCGCAGGCAATCAGCCCCAGCATTTT
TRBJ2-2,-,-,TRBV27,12,CASSQGSGELFF,TGTGCCAGCAGCCAGGGGTCCGGGGAGCTGTTTTTT
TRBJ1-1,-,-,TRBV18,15,CASSLRQDMNTEAFF,TGTGCCAGCTCACTCAGACAGGATATGAACACTGAAGCTTTCTTT
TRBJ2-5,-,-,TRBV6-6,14,CASSYGRGLETQYF,TGTGCCAGCAGTTACGGCAGGGGCCTAGAGACCCAGTACTTC
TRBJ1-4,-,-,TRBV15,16,CAISLTGASTNEKLFF,TGTGCCATCTCTTTGACAGGAGCTTCAACTAATGAAAAACTGTTTTTT
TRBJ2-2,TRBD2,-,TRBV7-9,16,CASSRLAGHSTGELFF,TGTGCCAGCAGCCGACTAGCGGGGCATTCCACCGGGGAGCTGTTTTTT
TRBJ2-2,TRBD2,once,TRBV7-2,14,CASKSRGGTGELFF,TGTGCCAGCAAAAGCCGGGGGGGAACCGGGGAGCTGTTTTTT
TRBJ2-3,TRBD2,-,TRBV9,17,CASSVRWTSGSADTQYF,TGTGCCAGCAGCGTTCGTTGGACTAGCGGGAGCGCAGATACGCAGTATTTT
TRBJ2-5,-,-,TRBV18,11,CASSTEETQYF,TGTGCCAGCTCAACAGAAGAGACCCAGTACTTC
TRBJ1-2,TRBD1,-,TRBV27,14,CASSSPGTGYGYTF,TGTGCCAGCAGTTCCCCCGGGACAGGCTATGGCTACACCTTC
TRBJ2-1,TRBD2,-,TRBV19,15,CASTLGTSGSNEQFF,TGTGCCAGTACCCTAGGGACTAGCGGGAGCAATGAGCAGTTCTTC
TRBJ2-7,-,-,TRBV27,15,CASSLSDRYGYEQYF,TGTGCCAGCAGTTTAAGCGACAGGTATGGGTACGAGCAGTACTTC
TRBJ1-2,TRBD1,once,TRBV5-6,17,CASSLRGRQARLYGYTF,TGTGCCAGCAGCTTGAGGGGGCGCCAGGCTCGCCTCTATGGCTACACCTTC
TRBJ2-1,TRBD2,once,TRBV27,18,CASSLVTGTSGTYNEQFF,TGTGCCAGCAGTTTAGTTACCGGGACTAGCGGTACCTACAATGAGCAGTTCTTC
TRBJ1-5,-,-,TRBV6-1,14,CASSRGEEDQPQHF,TGTGCCAGCAGCCGCGGGGAGGAGGATCAGCCCCAGCATTTT
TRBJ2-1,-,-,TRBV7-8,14,CASSFRRSTNEQFF,TGTGCCAGCAGCTTCCGGAGAAGCACCAATGAGCAGTTCTTC
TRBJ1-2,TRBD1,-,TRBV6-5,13,CASGTAANYGYTF,TGTGCCAGCGGGACAGCCGCTAACTATGGCTACACCTTC
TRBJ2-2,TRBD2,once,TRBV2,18,CASNPGFSGRTNTGELFF,TGTGCCAGCAATCCAGGTTTTAGCGGGAGGACCAACACCGGGGAGCTGTTTTTT